Following are 26 T cell receptor beta chains from one sample sequenced in a study of metastatic and nonmetastatic thyroid tumors. All patients were untreated before thyroid surgery. TCRdb re-clonotyped the PCR reads through MiXCR. Of 40,000 or so clones in the sample, around 17% are singletons; the top ten hold roughly 9.8%. Sequencing was done on a sample of tumor tissue. The receptors here all came from a female donor with papillary thyroid cancer or a benign thyroid nodule (not recorded which). Some clones in this sample may be carry-over from other donors' samples.

This clone was counted many times. The chain joins TRBV7-9 to TRBJ2-2, with TRBD1 matching over 7 bases. The junction had 2 bases not matched to a gene; V was cut back by 4 bases and J by 6 bases. The CDR3 consists of 13 residues. Germline V gene sequence: CDR1 SEHNR, CDR2 FQNEAQ (reference sequence). The CDR3 region is CASSSGQAGELFF. CDR3 DNA: TGTGCCAGCAGCTCCGGACAGGCCGGGGAGCTGTTTTTT. Drawing the rest from reference TRBV7-9 and TRBJ2-2, the complete variable domain is DTGVSQNPRHKITKRGQNVTFRCDPISEHNRLYWYRQTLGQGPEFLTYFQNEAQLEKSRLLSDRFSAERPKGSFSTLEIQRTEQGDSAMYLCASSSGQAGELFFGEGSRLTVL.

This clone came up many times. This sequence joins TRBV7-2 and TRBJ2-7; 7 bases match TRBD2. CDR3 length equals 15 residues. With V trimmed by 5 bases and J by 3 bases, 10 bases remained unmatched. Germline V gene sequence: CDR1 SGHTA, CDR2 FQGNSA. In nucleotides, the CDR3 is TGTGCCAGCAGCCCCAAGGGCGGGAGTTTCTACGAGCAGTACTTC. Translated: CASSPKGGSFYEQYF.

V gene TRBV9 combines with J gene TRBJ1-6; no definite D call. Germline CDR1 is SGDLS and CDR2 is YYNGEE. V gave up 1 base and J gave up 13 bases, with 12 bases separating them. The CDR3 is 13 residues long. In nucleotides, the CDR3 is TGTGCCAGCAGCGTATACGGGGAGTTTCCCCTCCACTTT. Its translation is CASSVYGEFPLHF. The full variable domain, rest sourced from reference TRBV9 and TRBJ1-6, is DSGVTQTPKHLITATGQRVTLRCSPRSGDLSVYWYQQSLDQGLQFLIQYYNGEERAKGNILERFSAQQFPDLHSELNLSSLELGDSALYFCASSVYGEFPLHFGNGTRLTVT.

This clone came up many times. The chain joins TRBV7-2 to TRBJ2-7; 9 nucleotides line up with TRBD2. V lost 4 bases, J lost 4 bases, and 8 bases stayed unmatched. The CDR3 runs 15 residues. Germline CDR1 reads SGHTA; CDR2 reads FQGNSA. This chain's CDR3 is CASSYGGAGGYEQYF. Here the CDR3 DNA reads TGTGCCAGCAGCTACGGTGGGGCGGGAGGGTACGAGCAGTACTTC.

This clone was detected ten times or more. The DNA of the CDR3 is TGTGCCAGCAGACAACCGGGAGGTAATGACGGCTACACCTTC. Its translation is CASRQPGGNDGYTF. The rearrangement uses TRBV11-2 and TRBJ1-2; D call uncertain. Trimming took off 6 bases at V and 8 bases at J, with 19 bases between the two ends. The CDR3 is made up of 14 amino acids. Germline V gene lookup returns CDR1 SGHAT and CDR2 FQNNGV.

This clone was found many times. At the DNA level, this CDR3 is encoded by other sequences in the same sample as well. The rearrangement uses TRBV27 and TRBJ2-7; 9 positions match TRBD2. The CDR3 loop spans 15 amino acids. V was pared by 2 bases and J by 3 bases, with 5 bases of the junction left unmatched. CDR1 and CDR2 from the germline V gene are MNHEY and SMNVEV (reference sequence). Here the CDR3 reads CASSLVGGRGYEQYF. As DNA, the CDR3 is TGTGCCAGCAGTTTAGTTGGCGGGAGGGGCTACGAGCAGTACTTC.

The sample holds many counts of this clone. The J gene is TRBJ2-1, the V gene TRBV30; unclear D gene. The V gene lost 4 bases and the J gene lost 4 bases, with 11 bases spanning the gap. The CDR3 runs to 13 residues. Germline V lookup: CDR1 GTSNPN, CDR2 SVGIG (reference sequence). CDR3 amino acids: CAWNQDQYNEQFF. The CDR3 nucleotides are TGTGCCTGGAACCAGGACCAATACAATGAGCAGTTCTTC.

This clone occurred many times. The chain is built from TRBV3-1 and TRBJ2-2; 11 nucleotides match TRBD2. V was clipped by 6 bases and J by 7 bases; unmatched bases: 7. This CDR3 comprises 15 residues. CDR1 is LGHDT, CDR2 YNNKEL, per germline (reference sequence). The CDR3 DNA follows: TGTGCCAGCAGATTAGCGGGAGGGCCTGGCGGGGAGCTGTTTTTT. Translating it yields CASRLAGGPGGELFF.

This clone was seen repeatedly, ten times or more. J is TRBJ2-1 and V is TRBV28, with D tentatively TRBD1 or TRBD2 (5 bases each). Trimming cost V 6 bases and J 15 bases, with 15 bases left between them. CDR3 length equals 11 residues. Germline CDR1 is MDHEN and CDR2 is SYDVKM. CDR3 nucleotides: TGTGCCAGCAGGATACGGGACGTTCGGTTCTTC. Translation gives CASRIRDVRFF.

This clone was detected ten times or more. The chain combines TRBV2 with TRBJ1-5; tentatively, D is TRBD1 (6 bases). From germline, CDR1 is SNHLY and CDR2 FYNNEI. CDR3 length: 20 amino acids. V shed 2 bases and J shed 0 bases, with 23 bases lying between them. The CDR3 loop is CASSEPGGGLPDDSNQPQHF. The CDR3 DNA reads TGTGCCAGCAGTGAACCGGGGGGGGGCCTCCCGGACGATAGCAATCAGCCCCAGCATTTT. The variable domain in full, completed from reference TRBV2 and TRBJ1-5, reads EPEVTQTPSHQVTQMGQEVILRCVPISNHLYFYWYRQILGQKVEFLVSFYNNEISEKSEIFDDQFSVERPDGSNFTLKIRSTKLEDSAMYFCASSEPGGGLPDDSNQPQHFGDGTRLSIL.

This clone was counted many times. Other DNA sequences from this sample encode an identical CDR3 as well. The chain uses TRBV3-1 and TRBJ2-5; the D is unclear. V was shortened by 5 bases and J by 0 bases, with 4 bases between the two germline ends. This CDR3 is built from 12 residues. The germline V gene encodes CDR1 LGHDT and CDR2 YNNKEL (reference sequence). CDR3 bases: TGTGCCAGCAGCAATTACCAAGAGACCCAGTACTTC. Protein product: CASSNYQETQYF.

This clone was detected ten times or more. This chain connects TRBV20-1 to TRBJ1-6; TRBD1 aligns across 8 bases. The CDR3 spans 15 residues. CDR1 is DFQATT and CDR2 is SNEGSKA in the germline V gene (reference sequence). V lost 0 bases and J lost 9; bases outside the gene matches: 7. CDR3 nucleotide sequence: TGCAGTGCTAGAGATCAGGGGGCCGATCGTTCACCCCTCCACTTT. Translated: CSARDQGADRSPLHF.

This sequence joins TRBV9 and TRBJ1-1; a possible D gene is TRBD1 (5 bases). V was pared by 4 bases and J by 5 bases, with 12 bases between. The V gene's germline CDR1 is SGDLS and CDR2 YYNGEE. CDR3 length equals 13 residues. CDR3 residues: CASSSGGGTEAFF. CDR3 sequence (DNA): TGTGCCAGCAGCTCCGGGGGGGGGACTGAAGCTTTCTTT.

In its sample, this clone was seen many times. CDR3 sequence reads: CASSQTLTYEQYF. In DNA form, the CDR3 reads TGTGCCAGCAGTCAAACCCTAACCTACGAGCAGTACTTC. V usage is TRBV11-2 and J usage is TRBJ2-7; no firm D call. Germline V gene data show CDR1 as SGHAT and CDR2 as FQNNGV. V lost 6 bases and J 2 bases, leaving 11 bases between the germline ends. The CDR3 is 13 residues long.

Of note for this clone: This sequence may be a read error, since a much larger clone differs from it by one base. This chain uses TRBV19 with TRBJ2-5, with unresolved D. The CDR3 totals 14 residues. The V gene lost 1 base and the J gene lost 4 bases, with 10 bases spanning the gap. Looked up from germline, CDR1 is LNHDA and CDR2 is SQIVND (reference sequence). The DNA for the CDR3 is TGTGCCAGTAGTATAGGTCCGGTGAGAGAGACCCAGTACTTC. As protein: CASSIGPVRETQYF.

This clone was recorded at least ten times. The chain links TRBV19 to TRBJ2-3; D might be TRBD1 or TRBD2, each matching 5 bases. CDR1 is LNHDA and CDR2 is SQIVND in the germline V gene (reference sequence). This CDR3 has 16 residues. Trimming left V 3 bases short and J 1 base short, with 14 bases between. The CDR3 loop is CASSIIGVGGTDTQYF. CDR3 DNA sequence: TGTGCCAGTAGTATTATAGGAGTGGGGGGCACAGATACGCAGTATTTT.

This clone was counted at least ten times. The genes are TRBV5-1 and TRBJ2-7; 13 bases agree with TRBD2. The CDR3 has 17 amino acids. Germline V gives CDR1 SGHRS, CDR2 YFSETQ. Trimming cost V 1 base and J 5 bases; bases outside gene matches: 9. The CDR3 is CASSLTGLAGVTHEQYF. CDR3 in DNA: TGCGCCAGCAGCTTGACCGGACTAGCGGGAGTAACCCACGAGCAGTACTTC. Together with reference TRBV5-1 and TRBJ2-7, the CDR3 gives the full variable domain: KAGVTQTPRYLIKTRGQQVTLSCSPISGHRSVSWYQQTPGQGLQFLFEYFSETQRNKGNFPGRFSGRQFSNSRSEMNVSTLELGDSALYLCASSLTGLAGVTHEQYFGPGTRLTVT.

In its sample, this clone was seen once. The chain recombines TRBV7-8 with TRBJ2-7; perhaps TRBD1 as D (6 bases). V shed 5 bases and J shed 3 bases, with 14 bases lying between them. The CDR3 has 14 amino acids. The V gene's germline CDR1 is SGHVS and CDR2 FQNEAQ. The CDR3 spells CASSLKGTLYEQYF. The CDR3, as DNA: TGTGCCAGCAGCCTAAAAGGGACACTCTACGAGCAGTACTTC.

This clone was recorded at least ten times. CDR3 sequence reads: CASSPTGARGGEQYF. In nucleotides, the CDR3 is TGTGCCAGCAGCCCCACAGGGGCCCGAGGAGGTGAGCAGTACTTC. The gene calls are TRBV5-4 and TRBJ2-7; 7 bases line up with TRBD1. Germline V gene data show CDR1 as SGHNT and CDR2 as YYREEE (reference sequence). V lost 4 bases, J lost 7 bases, and 14 bases stayed unmatched. The CDR3 runs 15 residues.

The chain combines TRBV5-1 with TRBJ2-3; 12 bases match TRBD2. This CDR3 comprises 17 residues. The germline V gene encodes CDR1 SGHRS and CDR2 YFSETQ. V lost 2 bases, J lost 5 bases, and 9 bases stayed unmatched. The CDR3 here is CASSLCLAGGPRDTQYF. In DNA, the CDR3 is TGCGCCAGCAGCTTATGTCTAGCGGGAGGGCCGAGAGATACGCAGTATTTT.

This clone was seen a few times. A much larger clone lies one base from this, so it may be a read error. V gene TRBV27 combines with J gene TRBJ2-5, with a possible D match to TRBD1 (7 bases). Trimming left V 4 bases short and J 8 bases short, with 17 bases between. The CDR3 is made up of 14 amino acids. The germline CDR1 and CDR2 sequences are MNHEY and SMNVEV (reference sequence). The CDR3 here is CASSSTGRRDTQYF. CDR3 nucleotide sequence: TGTGCCAGCAGTTCGACAGGGCGGCGGGATACCCAGTACTTC.

This clone was seen many times. V and J are TRBV30 and TRBJ1-4; D is uncertain. The ends were cut back, 3 bases at V and 8 bases at J, with 16 bases in the middle. CDR3 length: 14 amino acids. Germline lookup yields CDR1 GTSNPN and CDR2 SVGIG (reference sequence). CDR3 bases: TGTGCCTGGAGGCAACCGGGTGTACTGGAAAAACTGTTTTTT. Translating gives CAWRQPGVLEKLFF.

This clone came up many times. The gene calls are TRBV7-9 and TRBJ2-1, with TRBD2 identical over 14 bases. The CDR3 covers 14 residues. In germline, CDR1 is SEHNR, CDR2 FQNEAQ (reference sequence). J lost 10 bases, V lost 5 bases, and 4 bases had no gene match. The CDR3 coding sequence is TGTGCCAGCAGCATGGGACTAGCGGGAGTGGAGCAGTTCTTC. Translated, it gives CASSMGLAGVEQFF.

This clone was counted many times. The chain carries TRBV13 and TRBJ2-1; D is unclear. This CDR3 region has 13 residues. Germline-derived CDR1 and CDR2 are PRHDT and FYEKMQ (reference sequence). With 0 bases removed from V and 15 bases from J, the gap between germline ends came to 15 bases. The CDR3 loop reads CASSLGVASSRFF. CDR3 DNA: TGTGCCAGCAGCTTAGGCGTTGCCTCCAGCCGGTTCTTC.

In this sample, this clone turned up many times. This chain uses TRBV7-9 with TRBJ2-2; 9 bases fit TRBD2. Germline V CDR1 and CDR2: SEHNR, FQNEAQ (reference sequence). After removal of 6 bases from V and 4 bases from J, the junction contained 15 bases not matched to a gene. The CDR3 sequence is 18 residues long. The CDR3 here is CASSYQNVAGVRTGELFF. The CDR3 DNA follows: TGTGCCAGCAGTTATCAAAACGTAGCGGGAGTACGCACCGGGGAGCTGTTTTTT.

This sequence joins TRBV7-3 and TRBJ1-1; unclear D gene. The CDR3 runs to 14 residues. Germline-derived CDR1 and CDR2 are SGHTA and FQGTGA. Trimming stripped 4 bases from V and 4 bases from J, with 13 bases between. Here the CDR3 reads CASSWGASGTEAFF. The CDR3 coding sequence is TGTGCCAGCAGCTGGGGAGCGAGCGGCACTGAAGCTTTCTTT.